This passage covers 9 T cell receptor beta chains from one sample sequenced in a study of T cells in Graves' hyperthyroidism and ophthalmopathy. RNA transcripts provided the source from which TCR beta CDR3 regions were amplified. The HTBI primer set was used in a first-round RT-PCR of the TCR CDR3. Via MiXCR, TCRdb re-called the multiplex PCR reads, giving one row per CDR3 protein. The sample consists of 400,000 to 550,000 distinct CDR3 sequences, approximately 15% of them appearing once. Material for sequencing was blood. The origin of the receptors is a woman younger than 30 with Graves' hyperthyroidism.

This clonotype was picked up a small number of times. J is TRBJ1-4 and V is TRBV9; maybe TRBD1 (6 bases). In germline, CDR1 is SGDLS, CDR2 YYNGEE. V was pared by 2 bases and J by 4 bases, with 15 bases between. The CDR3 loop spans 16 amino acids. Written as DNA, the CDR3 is TGTGCCAGCAGCGTTGGAAGGGGGTTGGATAATGAAAAACTGTTTTTT. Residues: CASSVGRGLDNEKLFF.

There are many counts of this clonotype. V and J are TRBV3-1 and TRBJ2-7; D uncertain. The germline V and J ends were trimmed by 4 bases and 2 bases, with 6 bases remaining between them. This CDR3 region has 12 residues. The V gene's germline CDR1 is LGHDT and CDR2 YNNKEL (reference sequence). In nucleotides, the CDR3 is TGTGCCAGCAGCCTAGACCCCTACGAGCAGTACGTC. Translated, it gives CASSLDPYEQYV.

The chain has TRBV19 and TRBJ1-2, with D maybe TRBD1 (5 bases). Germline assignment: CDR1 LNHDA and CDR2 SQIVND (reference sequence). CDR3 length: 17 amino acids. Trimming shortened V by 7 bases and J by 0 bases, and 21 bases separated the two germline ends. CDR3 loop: CASNPDKSEGANYGYTF. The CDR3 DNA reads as TGTGCCAGTAACCCGGACAAGTCGGAAGGAGCTAACTATGGCTACACCTTC.

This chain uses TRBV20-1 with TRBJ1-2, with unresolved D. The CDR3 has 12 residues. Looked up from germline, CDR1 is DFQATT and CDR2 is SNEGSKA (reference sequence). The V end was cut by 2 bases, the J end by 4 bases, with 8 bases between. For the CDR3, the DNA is TGCAGTGCTAGACCCCAGGCCTATGGCTACACCTTC. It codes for CSARPQAYGYTF.

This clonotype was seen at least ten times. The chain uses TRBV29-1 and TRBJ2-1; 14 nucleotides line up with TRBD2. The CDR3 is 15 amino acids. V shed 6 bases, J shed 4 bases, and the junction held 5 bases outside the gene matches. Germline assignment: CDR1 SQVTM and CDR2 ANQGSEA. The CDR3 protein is CSVAGTSGGYNEQFF. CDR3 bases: TGCAGCGTGGCCGGGACTAGCGGGGGATACAATGAGCAGTTCTTC.

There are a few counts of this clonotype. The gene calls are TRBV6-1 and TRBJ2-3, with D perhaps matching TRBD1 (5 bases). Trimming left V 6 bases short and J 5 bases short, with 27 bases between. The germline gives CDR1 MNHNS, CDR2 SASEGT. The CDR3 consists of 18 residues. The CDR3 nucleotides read TGTGCCAGCAGCCCCAATAGTTTCAGGGTGATTTATGTAGATACGCAGTATTTT. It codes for CASSPNSFRVIYVDTQYF.

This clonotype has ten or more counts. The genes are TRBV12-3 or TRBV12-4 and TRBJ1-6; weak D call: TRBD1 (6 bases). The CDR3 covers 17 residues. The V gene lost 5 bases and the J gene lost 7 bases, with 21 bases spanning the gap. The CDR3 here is CASSHLQGLGRNSPLHF. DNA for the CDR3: TGTGCCAGCAGTCACCTACAGGGCCTAGGTCGGAATTCACCCCTCCACTTT.

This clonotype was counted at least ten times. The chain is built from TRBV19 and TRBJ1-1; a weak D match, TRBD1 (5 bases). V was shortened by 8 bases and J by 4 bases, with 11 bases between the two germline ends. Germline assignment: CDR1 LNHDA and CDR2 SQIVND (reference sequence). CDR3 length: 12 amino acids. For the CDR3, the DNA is TGTGCCAGTGGGGGTTCCTCCACTGAAGCTTTCTTT. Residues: CASGGSSTEAFF.

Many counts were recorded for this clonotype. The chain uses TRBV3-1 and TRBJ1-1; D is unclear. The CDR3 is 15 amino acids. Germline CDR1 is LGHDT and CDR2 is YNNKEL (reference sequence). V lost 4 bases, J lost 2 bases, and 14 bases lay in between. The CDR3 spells CASSPANSVNTEAFF. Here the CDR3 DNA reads TGTGCCAGCAGCCCTGCGAACAGTGTAAACACTGAAGCTTTCTTT.